One and the same sample provided the 6 T cell receptor beta chains below, sequenced in a study of low-dose radiotherapy and immunotherapy resistance in tumors. Gene-specific TRAV and TRBV primers were used for first-strand cDNA, covering alpha and beta chains. For amplifying TCRs, the PCR ran for around 20 cycles with Phusion, which was used together with a constant-region primer and the adapter on the V primers. Using its own MiXCR run on the reads, TCRdb lists one record per CDR3 protein. The sample contains around 8,200 distinct CDR3 sequences, 61% of which appear only once. These receptors were taken from a human donor with advanced metastatic prostate, ovarian, gallbladder or colorectal cancer (not recorded which). This table probably holds off-target reads from a library built for another chain.

This clonotype occurred once. This chain connects TRBV9 to TRBJ2-7; D is tentatively TRBD1 or TRBD2 (6 bases each). V dropped 3 bases and J dropped 2 bases, with 15 bases sitting between them. The length of the CDR3 is 15 residues. Germline V gene data show CDR1 as SGDLS and CDR2 as YYNGEE. Written as DNA, the CDR3 is TGTGCCAGCAGCGCGAACTCGGGGGCTGCCTACGAGCAGTACTTC. Protein product: CASSANSGAAYEQYF.

The V and J genes are TRBV4-3 and TRBJ2-1; tentatively, D is TRBD2 (5 bases). Trimming left V 0 bases short and J 2 bases short, with 11 bases between. The CDR3 is 16 residues long. Germline V gene lookup returns CDR1 LGHNA and CDR2 YSLEER. The CDR3 spells CASSQDIGVPYNEQFF. The CDR3 DNA sequence: TGCGCCAGCAGCCAAGATATCGGGGTCCCCTACAATGAGCAGTTCTTC.

The gene calls are TRBV19 and TRBJ2-5, with 13 nucleotides matching TRBD2. The germline V gene has CDR1 LNHDA and CDR2 SQIVND (reference sequence). The CDR3 is 18 residues long. Trimming took 5 bases from V and 4 from J; bases not matched to a gene: 13. Written as DNA, the CDR3 is TGTGCCAGTAGTCCCCCGGGACTAGCGGGATCAAGGGGAGAGACCCAGTACTTC. This codes for CASSPPGLAGSRGETQYF.

With respect to this clonotype: A junction boundary mismatches the germline segment, possibly from a read error. V gene TRBV7-2 combines with J gene TRBJ2-7; 7 nucleotides align to TRBD1. The CDR3 is made up of 13 amino acids. Germline CDR1 SGHTA, CDR2 FQGNSA. CDR3 in DNA: TGTGCCAGCAGCCTGGGACAGATCTACGAGGAGTACTTC. Protein: CASSLGQIYEEYF. Filled out from reference TRBV7-2 and TRBJ2-7, the complete variable domain reads GAGVSQSPSNKVTEKGKDVELRCDPISGHTALYWYRQSLGQGLEFLIYFQGNSAPDKSGLPSDRFSAERTGGSVSTLTIQRTQQEDSAVYLCASSLGQIYEEYFGPGTRLTVT.

The chain employs TRBV19 and TRBJ1-5, with TRBD1 matching over 7 bases. Germline V gene data show CDR1 as LNHDA and CDR2 as SQIVND (reference sequence). After removal of 9 bases from V and 5 bases from J, the junction contained 7 bases not matched to a gene. This CDR3 is built from 13 residues. The DNA for the CDR3 is TGTGCCAGCGGACAGGCTTTCTATCAGCCCCAGCATTTT. Translated: CASGQAFYQPQHF.

This chain joins TRBV9 and TRBJ2-3; 9 nucleotides agree with TRBD1. Germline-derived CDR1 and CDR2 are SGDLS and YYNGEE. The CDR3 extends over 14 amino acids. J gave up 3 bases and V 3 bases, and 2 bases lay outside the gene matches. In nucleotides, the CDR3 is TGTGCCAGCAGCGAAGGGACAGGGACAGATACGCAGTATTTT. Protein: CASSEGTGTDTQYF.